What follows are 32 T cell receptor beta chains derived from one specimen sequenced in a study of T cells in Graves' hyperthyroidism and ophthalmopathy. TCR beta CDR3 region amplification was performed from RNA transcripts. The TCR CDR3 first-round RT-PCR relied on the HTBI primer set. TCRdb re-analysed the multiplex PCR reads in MiXCR, keeping a single row per CDR3 protein. Of approximately 430,000 distinct CDR3 sequences listed, roughly 14% were seen once; the top ten hold 13%. The sequenced sample consisted of blood. Receptors originate from a man aged 18-30 years with Graves' ophthalmopathy.

This clonotype occurred a few times. J is TRBJ2-1 and V is TRBV25-1; 13 nucleotides align to TRBD2. The CDR3 is 16 amino acids. CDR1 is MGHDK, CDR2 SYGVNS, per germline. The V and J ends lost 1 base and 7 bases, in that order; junction bases with no gene match: 4. CDR3 sequence (DNA): TGTGCCAGCAGTGAATGGACTAGCGGGAGAGGAAATGAGCAGTTCTTC. This translates into CASSEWTSGRGNEQFF.

The chain couples TRBV6-1 to TRBJ2-2; D perhaps matches TRBD2 (6 bases). Germline V gene lookup returns CDR1 MNHNS and CDR2 SASEGT. Trimming pared 6 bases from V and 3 bases from J, leaving 11 bases between. The CDR3 runs to 14 residues. The chain's CDR3 is CASREGGDTGELFF. The CDR3 nucleotides read TGTGCCAGCAGGGAGGGTGGAGACACCGGGGAGCTGTTTTTT.

The table lists this clonotype with a few counts. The chain couples TRBV9 to TRBJ2-1; D call uncertain. Germline assignment: CDR1 SGDLS and CDR2 YYNGEE. The V and J ends lost 2 bases and 0 bases respectively, with 15 bases between them. CDR3 length: 17 residues. CDR3 residues: CASSVRRGRASYNEQFF. The DNA of the CDR3 is TGTGCCAGCAGCGTTCGCCGAGGTAGGGCCTCCTACAATGAGCAGTTCTTC.

This clonotype was seen repeatedly, ten times or more. The chain has TRBV13 and TRBJ2-3, with D unclear. Germline V lookup: CDR1 PRHDT, CDR2 FYEKMQ (reference sequence). The CDR3 has 13 amino acids. V gave up 5 bases and J gave up 4 bases, with 10 bases separating them. The CDR3 DNA sequence: TGTGCCAGCAGCCTCGCTTCCGCAGATACGCAGTATTTT. Protein product: CASSLASADTQYF.

This clonotype was detected ten times or more. The chain couples TRBV18 to TRBJ2-7; D unresolved. The CDR3 consists of 13 residues. Germline V gene sequence: CDR1 KGHSH, CDR2 LQKENI. V shed 3 bases and J shed 2 bases, with 8 bases lying between them. The CDR3: CASSPDLAYEQYF. DNA for the CDR3: TGTGCCAGCTCACCCGATTTGGCCTACGAGCAGTACTTC.

This clonotype was observed a few times. The chain recombines TRBV5-1 with TRBJ1-4; TRBD1 might be the D (6 bases). Germline CDR1 SGHRS, CDR2 YFSETQ. Trimming stripped 1 base from V and 6 bases from J, with 16 bases between. The CDR3 totals 16 residues. The CDR3 is CASSLQQGGVDEKLFF. CDR3 DNA sequence: TGCGCCAGCAGCTTGCAACAGGGAGGAGTGGATGAAAAACTGTTTTTT.

Note on this clonotype: A much larger clone is a single base away; this may be a read error. This chain uses TRBV5-5 with TRBJ2-1; 9 bases line up with TRBD2. Germline CDR1 is SGHKS and CDR2 is YYEKEE (reference sequence). This CDR3 is built from 15 residues. Trimming at V came to 3 bases and at J to 5 bases, leaving 6 bases not matched to a gene. Here the CDR3 DNA reads TGTGCCAGCAGCTCCCTAGCGGGGAGACACAATGAGCAGTTCTTC. Amino acids: CASSSLAGRHNEQFF.

Worth noting for this clonotype: A much larger clone differs by one base, so this may be a read error. The chain employs TRBV10-3 and TRBJ1-2, with D possibly being TRBD1 (5 bases). The CDR3 has 12 residues. Germline CDR1 and CDR2: ENHRY and SYGVKD. Trimming took 0 bases from V and 9 from J, leaving 8 bases between them. The CDR3 sequence is CAISESRQSYTF. DNA of the CDR3: TGTGCCATCAGTGAGTCGAGACAGAGCTACACCTTC.

This clonotype has ten or more counts. This sequence joins TRBV11-2 and TRBJ2-1; D perhaps matches TRBD1 (6 bases). The V gene lost 1 base and the J gene lost 4 bases, with 11 bases spanning the gap. Germline CDR1 and CDR2: SGHAT and FQNNGV. This CDR3 has 15 amino acids. CDR3 in amino acids: CASSLVGTSYNEQFF. The CDR3 DNA reads as TGTGCCAGCAGCTTAGTTGGGACATCTTACAATGAGCAGTTCTTC.

The V and J genes are TRBV28 and TRBJ2-7; TRBD2 might be the D (5 bases). Trimming stripped 7 bases from V and 2 bases from J, with 12 bases between. This CDR3 has 13 amino acids. The germline CDR1 and CDR2 sequences are MDHEN and SYDVKM. The CDR3 is CASTGSVAYEQYF. CDR3 bases: TGTGCCAGCACTGGTAGCGTTGCCTACGAGCAGTACTTC.

The V call is TRBV5-1, the J call TRBJ2-1; tentative D call: TRBD2 (6 bases). The V gene's germline CDR1 is SGHRS and CDR2 YFSETQ. V gave up 0 bases and J gave up 7 bases, with 14 bases separating them. This CDR3 contains 15 residues. The CDR3 sequence is CASSLVGGPENEQFF. The CDR3 DNA reads as TGCGCCAGCAGCTTGGTCGGAGGGCCTGAGAATGAGCAGTTCTTC. The whole variable domain, filled in from reference TRBV5-1 and TRBJ2-1, reads KAGVTQTPRYLIKTRGQQVTLSCSPISGHRSVSWYQQTPGQGLQFLFEYFSETQRNKGNFPGRFSGRQFSNSRSEMNVSTLELGDSALYLCASSLVGGPENEQFFGPGTRLTVL.

The chain joins TRBV14 to TRBJ2-2, with TRBD1 matching over 7 bases. Germline lookup yields CDR1 SGHDN and CDR2 FVKESK. With V trimmed by 5 bases and J by 5 bases, 5 bases remained unmatched. This CDR3 region has 14 residues. The CDR3 DNA reads as TGTGCCAGCAGCAACAGGGGCTGGACCGGGGAGCTGTTTTTT. It is translated as CASSNRGWTGELFF.

This clonotype showed up many times. The chain joins TRBV10-1 to TRBJ2-3; unclear D gene. Trimming left V 1 base short and J 3 bases short, with 14 bases between. CDR3 length: 16 residues. CDR1 is WNHNN, CDR2 SYGVQD, per germline (reference sequence). The CDR3 is CASSEYDHGSTDTQYF. As DNA, the CDR3 is TGCGCCAGCAGTGAGTACGACCACGGCTCAACAGATACGCAGTATTTT.

Here the CDR3 DNA reads TGTGCCAGCAGCTTAGGGGGGGATGTTCAACGGTACTTC. Translated, it gives CASSLGGDVQRYF. The gene calls are TRBV13 and TRBJ2-4, with D perhaps assigned TRBD1 or TRBD2 (5 bases each). The CDR3 length is 13 residues. The V end lost 0 bases, the J end lost 15 bases, and 15 bases lay between the germline ends. CDR1 and CDR2 (germline): PRHDT, FYEKMQ (reference sequence).

This clonotype was recorded many times. The chain joins TRBV3-1 to TRBJ1-2, with TRBD1 as a possible D gene (6 bases). V shed 4 bases and J shed 2 bases, with 14 bases lying between them. Germline V gene data show CDR1 as LGHDT and CDR2 as YNNKEL (reference sequence). CDR3 length equals 15 residues. The CDR3 bases are TGTGCCAGCAGCCGGGAGGGGGGAGCCAACTATGGCTACACCTTC. Translating gives CASSREGGANYGYTF. Combining the CDR3 with reference TRBV3-1 and TRBJ1-2 gives the whole variable domain DTAVSQTPKYLVTQMGNDKSIKCEQNLGHDTMYWYKQDSKKFLKIMFSYNNKELIINETVPNRFSPKSPDKAHLNLHINSLELGDSAVYFCASSREGGANYGYTFGSGTRLTVV.

A few counts support this clonotype. CDR3 residues: CASSHPGGRYTRVSSYNEQFF. CDR3 DNA sequence: TGCGCCAGCAGCCACCCTGGCGGGAGGTATACAAGGGTGAGCTCCTACAATGAGCAGTTCTTC. The V gene is TRBV4-1, the J gene TRBJ2-1, with TRBD2 matching 8 bases. Trimming removed 3 bases from V and 0 bases from J; junction bases left unmatched: 19. Germline CDR1 is MGHRA and CDR2 is YSYEKL. The CDR3 length is 21 residues.

This clonotype has ten or more counts. This sequence joins TRBV5-1 and TRBJ2-1, with TRBD2 matching over 9 bases. Germline V gives CDR1 SGHRS, CDR2 YFSETQ. CDR3 length equals 14 residues. The V gene end was trimmed by 4 bases and the J gene end by 8 bases; junction bases not matched to a gene: 7. In nucleotides, the CDR3 is TGCGCCAGCAGCCCGGGGGTAGCGGGAGATGAGCAGTTCTTC. Translating gives CASSPGVAGDEQFF.

A note on this clonotype: This may arise from a read error, as a much more abundant clone is one base away. CDR3 nucleotide sequence: TGTGCCAGCAGCTCCCGGGGTAAGACCTACGAGCAGTGCTTC. Translating gives CASSSRGKTYEQCF. This chain connects TRBV7-8 to TRBJ2-7, with a weak D call TRBD2 (5 bases). The CDR3 contains 14 residues. The germline V gene encodes CDR1 SGHVS and CDR2 FQNEAQ.

This clonotype was seen at least ten times. The J gene is TRBJ2-1, the V gene TRBV20-1, with D tentatively TRBD2 (7 bases). CDR3 length equals 12 residues. Trimming pared 3 bases from V and 8 bases from J, leaving 11 bases between. CDR1 is DFQATT, CDR2 SNEGSKA, per germline (reference sequence). CDR3 in amino acids: CSARMGGHEQFF. The DNA of the CDR3 is TGCAGTGCTAGGATGGGGGGGCATGAGCAGTTCTTC.

V is TRBV2 and J is TRBJ2-5; D gene uncertain. V lost 6 bases, J lost 5 bases, and 13 bases lay in between. Germline V gives CDR1 SNHLY, CDR2 FYNNEI. This CDR3 has 13 residues. The CDR3 DNA follows: TGTGCCAGCAGGGCAGAGGTAGTGGAGACCCAGTACTTC. Encoded protein: CASRAEVVETQYF. The whole variable domain, remainder taken from reference TRBV2 and TRBJ2-5, is EPEVTQTPSHQVTQMGQEVILRCVPISNHLYFYWYRQILGQKVEFLVSFYNNEISEKSEIFDDQFSVERPDGSNFTLKIRSTKLEDSAMYFCASRAEVVETQYFGPGTRLLVL.

The chain has TRBV27 and TRBJ2-4; D may correspond to TRBD1 or TRBD2 (5 bases each). CDR1 is MNHEY and CDR2 is SMNVEV in the germline V gene (reference sequence). The CDR3 covers 15 residues. V lost 0 bases, J lost 6 bases, and 12 bases lay in between. The CDR3 DNA reads as TGTGCCAGCAGTTTATCCCCGGGGCAGGGAAACATTCAGTACTTC. Its protein is CASSLSPGQGNIQYF.

The chain carries TRBV7-9 and TRBJ2-1; maybe TRBD2 (5 bases). V dropped 5 bases and J dropped 0 bases, with 14 bases sitting between them. This CDR3 is 16 amino acids long. Germline V gene data show CDR1 as SEHNR and CDR2 as FQNEAQ (reference sequence). CDR3 loop: CASSRGAVSSYNEQFF. CDR3 nucleotide sequence: TGTGCCAGCAGCCGGGGTGCGGTGAGCTCCTACAATGAGCAGTTCTTC.

The gene calls are TRBV5-4 and TRBJ2-4, with D possibly being TRBD2 (5 bases). The V end lost 10 bases, the J end lost 8 bases, and 13 bases lay between the germline ends. From germline, CDR1 is SGHNT and CDR2 YYREEE (reference sequence). This CDR3 region has 11 residues. The CDR3 is CAGVAEDIQYF. The CDR3 DNA follows: TGTGCCGGCGTGGCGGAGGACATTCAGTACTTC.

This clonotype came up many times. This chain connects TRBV6-1 to TRBJ1-5, with unresolved D. This CDR3 region has 14 residues. The V gene's germline CDR1 is MNHNS and CDR2 SASEGT. Deletions cut 7 bases from V and 4 bases from J, with 14 bases between. CDR3 sequence: CASTSVGKNQPQHF. The CDR3 DNA reads TGTGCCAGCACCTCCGTAGGCAAGAATCAGCCCCAGCATTTT.

This clonotype appeared a few times. V and J are TRBV11-2 and TRBJ2-3; 7 positions agree with TRBD1. The germline V gene encodes CDR1 SGHAT and CDR2 FQNNGV. The length of the CDR3 is 15 residues. Trimming at V came to 1 base and at J to 4 bases, leaving 5 bases not matched to a gene. CDR3 loop: CASSLGQGWADTQYF. CDR3 coding DNA: TGTGCCAGCAGCTTAGGACAGGGTTGGGCAGATACGCAGTATTTT.

With regard to this clonotype: The junction departs from the called germline gene at one end, perhaps through a read error. The CDR3 sequence is CVSRSTSGGEDTQYF. The DNA for the CDR3 is TGTGTCAGCAGGTCAACTAGCGGGGGGGAAGATACGCAGTATTTT. The J gene is TRBJ2-3, the V gene TRBV3-1, with 13 bases aligning to TRBD2. The CDR3 loop spans 15 amino acids. Per the germline V gene, CDR1 is LGHDT and CDR2 is YNNKEL (reference sequence).

In its sample, this clonotype was seen many times. The rearrangement links TRBV11-2 to TRBJ2-7; D is ambiguous. This CDR3 is built from 12 residues. Germline CDR1 SGHAT, CDR2 FQNNGV. The V end was cut by 4 bases, the J end by 0 bases, with 4 bases between. CDR3 DNA sequence: TGTGCCAGCAGCTGGGGCTCCTACGAGCAGTACTTC. It is translated as CASSWGSYEQYF.

This clonotype has a handful of counts. The chain carries TRBV19 and TRBJ2-3, with TRBD1 identical over 9 bases. This CDR3 spans 15 amino acids. V was clipped by 5 bases and J by 1 base; unmatched bases: 4. In germline, CDR1 is LNHDA, CDR2 SQIVND (reference sequence). CDR3 sequence: CASSRGDRGTDTQYF. The CDR3 DNA reads as TGTGCCAGTAGTCGGGGGGACAGGGGCACAGATACGCAGTATTTT.

This clonotype was counted ten times or more. The gene calls are TRBV3-1 and TRBJ2-3; 10 nucleotides match TRBD1. Germline values: CDR1 LGHDT, CDR2 YNNKEL (reference sequence). The CDR3 is made up of 15 amino acids. With V trimmed by 1 base and J by 2 bases, 0 bases remained unmatched. This CDR3 is CASSQGQGATDTQYF. The CDR3 bases are TGTGCCAGCAGCCAAGGACAGGGGGCCACAGATACGCAGTATTTT.

This chain connects TRBV9 to TRBJ1-3, with a possible D match to TRBD1 (6 bases). Germline V gene data show CDR1 as SGDLS and CDR2 as YYNGEE. V lost 3 bases to trimming and J lost 4 bases, with 20 bases between them. The CDR3 is 17 residues long. Written as DNA, the CDR3 is TGTGCCAGCAGCGAACTAGGATCCGGGACATGGGGAAACACCATATATTTT. Protein sequence: CASSELGSGTWGNTIYF.

The table lists this clonotype with many counts. The chain combines TRBV7-9 with TRBJ1-3; D not resolved. Trimming pared 2 bases from V and 7 bases from J, leaving 0 bases between. The CDR3 covers 10 residues. Germline CDR1 and CDR2: SEHNR and FQNEAQ (reference sequence). In DNA form, the CDR3 reads TGTGCCAGCAGCTTAAACACCATATATTTT. This encodes CASSLNTIYF.

This clonotype has more than one count but fewer than ten. This may be a read error, as it is one base from a much larger clone. The CDR3 end shows no conserved phenylalanine or tryptophan, and so a read error is likely. J is TRBJ2-5 and V is TRBV20-1; 11 positions match TRBD2. Germline V gives CDR1 DFQATT, CDR2 SNEGSKA (reference sequence). The CDR3 totals 13 residues. J gave up 5 bases and V 6 bases, and 5 bases lay outside the gene matches. The CDR3 sequence: CSAALAGGETQYS. The CDR3 coding sequence is TGCAGTGCCGCCCTAGCGGGAGGTGAGACCCAGTACTCC.